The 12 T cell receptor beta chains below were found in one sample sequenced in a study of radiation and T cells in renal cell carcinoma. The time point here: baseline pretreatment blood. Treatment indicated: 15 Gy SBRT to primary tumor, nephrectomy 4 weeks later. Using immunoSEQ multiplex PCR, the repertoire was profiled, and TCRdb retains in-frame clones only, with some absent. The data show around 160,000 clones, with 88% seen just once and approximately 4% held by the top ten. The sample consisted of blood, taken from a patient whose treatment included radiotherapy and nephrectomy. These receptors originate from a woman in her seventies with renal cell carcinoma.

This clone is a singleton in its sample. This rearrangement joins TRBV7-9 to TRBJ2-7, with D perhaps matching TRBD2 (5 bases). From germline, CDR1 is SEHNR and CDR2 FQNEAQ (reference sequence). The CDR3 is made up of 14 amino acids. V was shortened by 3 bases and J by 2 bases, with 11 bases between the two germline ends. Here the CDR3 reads CASSFQGGTYEQYF. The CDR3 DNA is TGTGCCAGCAGCTTTCAAGGAGGTACCTACGAGCAGTACTTC.

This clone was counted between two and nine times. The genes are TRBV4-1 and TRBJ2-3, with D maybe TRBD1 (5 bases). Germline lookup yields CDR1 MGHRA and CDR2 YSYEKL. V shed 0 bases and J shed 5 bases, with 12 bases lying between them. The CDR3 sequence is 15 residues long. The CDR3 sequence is CASSQEGQGLDTQYF. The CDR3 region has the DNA TGCGCCAGCAGCCAAGAGGGTCAGGGTTTAGATACGCAGTATTTT.

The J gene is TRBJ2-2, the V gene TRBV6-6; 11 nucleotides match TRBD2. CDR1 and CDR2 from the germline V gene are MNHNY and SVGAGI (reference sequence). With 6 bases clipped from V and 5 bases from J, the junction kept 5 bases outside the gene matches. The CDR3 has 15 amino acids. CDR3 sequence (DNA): TGTGCCAGCAGCCCGACTAGCGGGGAAACCGGGGAGCTGTTTTTT. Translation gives CASSPTSGETGELFF.

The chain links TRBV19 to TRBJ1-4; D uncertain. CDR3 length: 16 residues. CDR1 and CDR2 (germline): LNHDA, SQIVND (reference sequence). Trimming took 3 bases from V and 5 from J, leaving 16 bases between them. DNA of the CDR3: TGTGCCAGTAGTATCGGTATCCGGGGTTACAATGAAAAACTGTTTTTT. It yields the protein CASSIGIRGYNEKLFF.

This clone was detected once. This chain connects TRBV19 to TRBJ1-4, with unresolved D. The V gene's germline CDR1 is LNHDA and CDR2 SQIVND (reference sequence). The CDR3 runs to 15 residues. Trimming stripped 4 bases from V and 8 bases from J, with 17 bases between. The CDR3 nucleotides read TGTGCCAGTAGTAGAGGGCGACCCACGGGGGAAAAACTGTTTTTT. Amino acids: CASSRGRPTGEKLFF. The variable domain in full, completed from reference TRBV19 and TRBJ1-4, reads DGGITQSPKYLFRKEGQNVTLSCEQNLNHDAMYWYRQDPGQGLRLIYYSQIVNDFQKGDIAEGYSVSREKKESFPLTVTSAQKNPTAFYLCASSRGRPTGEKLFFGSGTQLSVL.

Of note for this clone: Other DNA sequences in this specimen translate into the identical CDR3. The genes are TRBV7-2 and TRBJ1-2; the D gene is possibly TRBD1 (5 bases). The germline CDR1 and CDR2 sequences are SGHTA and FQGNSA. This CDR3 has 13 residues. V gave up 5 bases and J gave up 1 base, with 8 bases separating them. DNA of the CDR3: TGTGCCAGCAGCCAGGACATTAACTATGGCTACACCTTC. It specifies CASSQDINYGYTF.

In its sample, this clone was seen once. This CDR3 reads CASSRWGSSYEQYF. The DNA of the CDR3 is TGTGCCAGCAGTAGGTGGGGGAGCTCCTACGAGCAGTACTTC. The genes are TRBV6-5 and TRBJ2-7; D assignment may be TRBD1 or TRBD2 (5 bases each). Trimming took 5 bases from V and 0 from J, leaving 11 bases between them. Per the germline V gene, CDR1 is MNHEY and CDR2 is SVGAGI. This CDR3 is built from 14 residues.

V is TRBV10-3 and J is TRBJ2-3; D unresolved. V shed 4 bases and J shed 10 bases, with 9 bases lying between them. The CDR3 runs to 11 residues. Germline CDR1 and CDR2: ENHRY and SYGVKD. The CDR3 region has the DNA TGTGCCATCAGTGGCCACTCAGCGCAGTATTTT. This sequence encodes CAISGHSAQYF.

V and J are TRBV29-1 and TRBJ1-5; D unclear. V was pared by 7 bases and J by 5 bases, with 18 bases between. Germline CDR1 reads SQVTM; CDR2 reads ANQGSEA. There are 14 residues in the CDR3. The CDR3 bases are TGCAGCGCCTCTACCCATGGGTCCGATCAGCCCCAGCATTTT. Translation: CSASTHGSDQPQHF.

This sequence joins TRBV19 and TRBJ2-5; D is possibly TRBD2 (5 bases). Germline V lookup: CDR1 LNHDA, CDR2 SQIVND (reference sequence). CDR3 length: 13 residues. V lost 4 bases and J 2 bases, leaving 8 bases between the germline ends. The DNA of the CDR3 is TGTGCCAGTAGTACGGGGAAACAAGAGACCCAGTACTTC. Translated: CASSTGKQETQYF.

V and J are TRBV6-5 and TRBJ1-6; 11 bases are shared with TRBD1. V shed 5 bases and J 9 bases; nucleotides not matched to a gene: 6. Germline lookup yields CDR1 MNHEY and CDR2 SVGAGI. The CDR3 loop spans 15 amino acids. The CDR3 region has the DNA TGTGCCAGCAGTACCGGGACAGGGGGAAGTTCACCCCTCCACTTT. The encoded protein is CASSTGTGGSSPLHF.

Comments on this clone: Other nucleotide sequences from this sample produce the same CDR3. DNA for the CDR3: TGTGCCAGCAGCTTGGGGGGCGGGTACGACACTGAAGCTTTCTTT. It specifies CASSLGGGYDTEAFF. The chain joins TRBV5-6 to TRBJ1-1; D possibly corresponds to TRBD1 (5 bases). The CDR3 is 15 residues long. Trimming took 0 bases from V and 3 from J, leaving 12 bases between them. Germline CDR1 SGHDT, CDR2 YYEEEE.